Listed below are T cell receptor beta chains from one sample, sequenced in a study of CD8+CD57+ T cells in acquired aplastic anemia. MiXCR, run by TCRdb on the reads, gives a single entry per CDR3 protein. The sample contains some 130,000 distinct CDR3 sequences, approximately 41% of which appear only once. Sequencing was done on a sample of sorted CD4+, CD8+, or CD8+CD57+ T cells (not recorded which) from PBMCs. The receptors shown here come from a human donor in good health, serving as a control. Both conserved end residues are part of each CDR3. The order of the fields is D gene, V gene, clone size, J gene, CDR3 DNA, CDR3 protein. The D gene is left open where the match is weak. Size values are once, few and many counts, or a class for expanded clones, and some rows have none.

-	TRBV5-1	-	TRBJ2-2	TGCGCCAGCAGCCTACCTGGGGGGCGACGGCTGAACACCGGGGAGCTGTTTTTT	CASSLPGGRRLNTGELFF
-	TRBV9	-	TRBJ2-3	TGTGCCAGCAGACGCGGGTCTACGCAGTATTTT	CASRRGSTQYF
TRBD1	TRBV29-1	-	TRBJ2-7	TGCAGCGTGGCTCGGGACAGGGGTACCGAGCAGTACTTC	CSVARDRGTEQYF
-	TRBV20-1	many	TRBJ1-2	TGCAGTGCTAGAGATCGGGGGGCAGGGGCTTTTCGGGGCTACACCTTC	CSARDRGAGAFRGYTF
TRBD1	TRBV5-1	-	TRBJ2-5	TGCGCCAGCAGCTCACCCTCCGGGACAGGGGGTGAGACCCAGTACTTC	CASSSPSGTGGETQYF
-	TRBV5-8	few	TRBJ2-3	TGTGCCAGCAGCTTGGCTTTTCCCAGGGCTACAGATACGCAGTATTTT	CASSLAFPRATDTQYF
TRBD1	TRBV9	-	TRBJ1-1	TGTGCCAGCAGCGTAGGTACAGGGGGTTACACTGAAGCTTTCTTT	CASSVGTGGYTEAFF
-	TRBV10-3	many	TRBJ1-6	TGTGCCATCAGTTTGGGGGCAGATAATTCACCCCTCCACTTT	CAISLGADNSPLHF
-	TRBV12-3/TRBV12-4	many	TRBJ2-6	TGTGCCAGCAGTTTGCTAGGAGGGGCCAACGTCCTGACTTTC	CASSLLGGANVLTF
TRBD1	TRBV5-4	many	TRBJ1-1	TGTGCCAGCAGCACACGGACAGGGGCGAACACTGAAGCTTTCTTT	CASSTRTGANTEAFF
-	TRBV5-1	-	TRBJ1-1	TGCGCCAGCAGCTGGCAGGGAGGCTCGAACACTGAAGCTTTCTTT	CASSWQGGSNTEAFF
TRBD1	TRBV20-1	-	TRBJ1-5	TGCAGTGCCAGTCAGGACAGGAGCAATCAGCCCCAGCATTTT	CSASQDRSNQPQHF
-	TRBV12-3/TRBV12-4	many	TRBJ1-1	TGTGCCAGCAGTTTTGCCCGATGGACATCTGAAGCTTTCTTT	CASSFARWTSEAFF
-	TRBV6-1	many	TRBJ1-6	TGTGCCAGCACCCCGGGGACAAGTTATAATTCACCCCTCCACTTT	CASTPGTSYNSPLHF
-	TRBV19	many	TRBJ2-1	TGTGCCAGTACCTCCGCGGGGGAGCAGTTCTTC	CASTSAGEQFF
-	TRBV2	once	TRBJ1-2	TGTGCCAGCAATCGGGATGGCTACACCTTC	CASNRDGYTF
-	TRBV19	many	TRBJ1-1	TGTGCCAGTAGCGACAGGATGAACACTGAAGCTTTCTTT	CASSDRMNTEAFF
-	TRBV6-1	few	TRBJ1-1	TGTGCCAGCAGGGTCCGGGGGGGCAGCTTGAACACTGAAGCTTTCTTT	CASRVRGGSLNTEAFF
-	TRBV19	-	TRBJ2-5	TGTGCATGTAGGCTCAGAGGAGGGGGACAGGAGACCCAGTACTTC	CACRLRGGGQETQYF
TRBD1	TRBV12-3/TRBV12-4	-	TRBJ1-1	TGTGCCAGCAGTTTTTATTGGGGCAGGGGGCCGACTGAAGCTTTCTTT	CASSFYWGRGPTEAFF
-	TRBV6-4	-	TRBJ1-2	TGTGCCAGCAGTGCGCAGGGGTCCTATGGCTACACCTTC	CASSAQGSYGYTF
-	TRBV20-1	many	TRBJ1-2	TGCAGTGCTAGTATTTCAGGGGATGTAGTCGGCTACACCTTC	CSASISGDVVGYTF
TRBD1	TRBV10-3	-	TRBJ1-6	TGTGCCATCAGTGAAGAAACAGGGGAGAATTCACCCCTCCACTTT	CAISEETGENSPLHF
-	TRBV10-3	few	TRBJ1-2	TGTGCCATCAGGCGGACCCTCGGAGACTATGGCTACACCTTC	CAIRRTLGDYGYTF
TRBD1	TRBV6-4	-	TRBJ1-2	TGTGCCAGACCGGGACAGGTCTATGGCTACACCTTC	CARPGQVYGYTF
-	TRBV9	few	TRBJ2-3	TGTGCCTGCAGCCCCCGGAGGCCTAGCACAGATACGCAGTATTTT	CACSPRRPSTDTQYF
-	TRBV10-2	many	TRBJ2-1	TGCGCCAGCAGTGAGGCGACCGCTTACCCCAGGGTAAATGAGCAGTTCTTC	CASSEATAYPRVNEQFF
-	TRBV30	many	TRBJ1-2	TGTGCCTGGAGTGTTGGGCTTAACTATGGCTACACCTTC	CAWSVGLNYGYTF
-	TRBV12-5	many	TRBJ2-7	TGTGCTAGTGCGCGTTCCCCAACATACGAGCAGTACTTC	CASARSPTYEQYF
TRBD2	TRBV30	many	TRBJ2-7	TGTGCCTGGAGCCGCGGGGGGGCAAGCGAGCAGTACTTC	CAWSRGGASEQYF
-	TRBV12-3/TRBV12-4	many	TRBJ2-3	TGTGCCAGCAGCCCTCTGGGGGGGCGCACAGATACGCAGTATTTT	CASSPLGGRTDTQYF
TRBD1	TRBV28	-	TRBJ1-1	TGTGCCAGCAGGCAACTCGGGACAGGGACGAACACTGAAGCCTTCTTT	CASRQLGTGTNTEAFF
-	TRBV12-3/TRBV12-4	many	TRBJ1-4	TGTGCCAGCAGTCGGGCAGGATCTGCAACTAATGAAAAACTGTTTTTT	CASSRAGSATNEKLFF
-	TRBV19	-	TRBJ1-4	TGTGCCAGTAGTTCCAGGGATGAAAAACTGTTTTTT	CASSSRDEKLFF
TRBD1	TRBV2	many	TRBJ1-4	TGTGCCAGCAAAACCGGGACAGGGCCTAATGAAAAACTGTTTTTT	CASKTGTGPNEKLFF
-	TRBV12-3/TRBV12-4	-	TRBJ2-1	TGTGCCAGCAGTTTAGCCGAGCAGATTTACAATGAGCAGTTCTTC	CASSLAEQIYNEQFF
-	TRBV20-1	-	TRBJ2-7	TGCAGTGCGGGGAGCAGTTCCGCCTACGAGCAGTACTTC	CSAGSSSAYEQYF
-	TRBV2	many	TRBJ1-5	TGTGCCAGCAGTGCGGAACAGGGAAGCAATCAGCCCCAGCATTTT	CASSAEQGSNQPQHF
-	TRBV5-5	many	TRBJ2-3	TGTGCCAGCAGCTTGTATAAGTACCGCACAGATACGCAGTATTTT	CASSLYKYRTDTQYF
TRBD1	TRBV15	-	TRBJ2-7	TGTGCCACCAGCAGAGAAAAGCAGGGGGCCGGCTACGAGCAGTACTTC	CATSREKQGAGYEQYF
TRBD2	TRBV10-2	few	TRBJ2-6	TGCGCCAGCAGTGATATAGCGGGTCACGTCCTGACTTTC	CASSDIAGHVLTF
-	TRBV6-4	many	TRBJ2-1	TGTGCCAGCAGTACTATGGCCCTTCCCTACAATGAGCAGTTCTTC	CASSTMALPYNEQFF